These 14 T cell receptor beta chains came from one sample sequenced in a study of blood T cell repertoires in COVID-19. Repertoires were generated with immunoSEQ multiplex PCR, while TCRdb's copy carries only in-frame clones and drops some. The table lists 150,000 to 250,000 clones, just under 85% of them singletons. Sequencing was done on a sample of peripheral blood. The receptors come from a human donor with acute or convalescent COVID-19. The donor label of this sample is uncertain.

This clone was counted only a few times. The V call is TRBV3-1 (or the pseudogene TRBV3-2), the J call TRBJ1-1, with D tentatively TRBD1 (5 bases). CDR1 is LGHDT and CDR2 is YNNKEL in the germline V gene (reference sequence). The CDR3 runs 12 residues. The V and J ends lost 8 bases and 5 bases respectively, with 12 bases between them. CDR3 bases: TGTGCCAGCGCCCCACGGGGGACTGAAGCTTTCTTT. It encodes CASAPRGTEAFF.

This chain uses TRBV18 with TRBJ1-2, with 9 bases aligning to TRBD1. CDR1 and CDR2 (germline): KGHSH, LQKENI. This CDR3 comprises 15 residues. J was trimmed by 1 base and V by 3 bases; bases with no gene match: 3. DNA for the CDR3: TGTGCCAGCTCACCTCGACAGGGGGTTAACTATGGCTACACCTTC. Translating it yields CASSPRQGVNYGYTF.

V and J are TRBV7-9 and TRBJ2-1; 7 bases are a match to TRBD1. This CDR3 is built from 12 residues. Germline loops: CDR1 SEHNR, CDR2 FQNEAQ (reference sequence). The V gene end was trimmed by 9 bases and the J gene end by 4 bases; junction bases not matched to a gene: 3. This CDR3 reads CASRDRYNEQFF. The CDR3 region has the DNA TGTGCCAGTCGGGACAGATACAATGAGCAGTTCTTC.

The chain joins TRBV7-9 to TRBJ2-1; 10 positions match TRBD2. V was pared by 2 bases and J by 4 bases, with 2 bases of the junction left unmatched. Germline V lookup: CDR1 SEHNR, CDR2 FQNEAQ (reference sequence). This CDR3 contains 15 residues. Here the CDR3 reads CASSLRLAGYNEQFF. The CDR3, as DNA: TGTGCCAGCAGCTTAAGACTAGCGGGTTACAATGAGCAGTTCTTC.

The chain recombines TRBV4-1 with TRBJ2-2, with TRBD1 matching over 7 bases. The CDR3 sequence is 17 residues long. V gave up 1 base and J gave up 2 bases; unmatched junction bases: 7. Looked up from germline, CDR1 is MGHRA and CDR2 is YSYEKL. This CDR3 is CASSQASTGVNTGELFF. The CDR3, as DNA: TGCGCCAGCAGCCAAGCCTCTACAGGGGTTAACACCGGGGAGCTGTTTTTT.

The chain carries TRBV7-2 and TRBJ2-7, with TRBD1 matching over 9 bases. The germline CDR1 and CDR2 sequences are SGHTA and FQGNSA. V dropped 1 base and J dropped 4; count of bases not matched to a gene: 5. The CDR3 consists of 15 residues. The DNA for the CDR3 is TGTGCCAGCAGCTTAGAAGGGACAGGGCTTTACGAGCAGTACTTC. This sequence encodes CASSLEGTGLYEQYF.

This clone was detected a few times. J is TRBJ2-6 and V is TRBV24-1; unclear D gene. This CDR3 has 13 residues. V lost 5 bases to trimming and J lost 2 bases, with 3 bases between them. Germline CDR1 KGHDR, CDR2 SFDVKD. The CDR3 DNA is TGTGCCACCAGTGCGGCTGGGGCCAACGTCCTGACTTTC. Residues: CATSAAGANVLTF.

The chain combines TRBV3-1 (or the pseudogene TRBV3-2) with TRBJ1-6, with 12 bases fitting TRBD1. CDR1 is LGHDT and CDR2 is YNNKEL in the germline V gene (reference sequence). V lost 4 bases and J lost 6; bases outside the gene matches: 1. This CDR3 is 15 amino acids long. CDR3 loop: CASSRDRGPNSPLHF. CDR3 DNA sequence: TGTGCCAGCAGCCGGGACAGGGGGCCTAATTCACCCCTCCACTTT.

This clone appeared once. V and J are TRBV6-1 and TRBJ1-2; D is perhaps TRBD1 (6 bases). Germline V lookup: CDR1 MNHNS, CDR2 SASEGT. The CDR3 sequence is 15 residues long. Deletions cut 3 bases from V and 3 bases from J, with 14 bases between. CDR3 protein: CASSDRGGYDYGYTF. CDR3 nucleotide sequence: TGTGCCAGCAGTGACCGAGGGGGATACGACTATGGCTACACCTTC.

J is TRBJ1-4 and V is TRBV7-9; D may be TRBD1 (6 bases). Trimming took 1 base from V and 7 from J, leaving 13 bases between them. CDR3 length equals 15 residues. Germline-derived CDR1 and CDR2 are SEHNR and FQNEAQ (reference sequence). CDR3 sequence: CASSLGFAGVEKLFF. In DNA form, the CDR3 reads TGTGCCAGCAGCTTAGGGTTCGCAGGGGTTGAAAAACTGTTTTTT.

The chain links TRBV7-9 to TRBJ1-1; TRBD1 matches at 12 bases. The CDR3 length is 15 residues. CDR1 is SEHNR and CDR2 is FQNEAQ in the germline V gene (reference sequence). Losses at the gene ends were 5 bases for V and 7 bases for J; bases not matched to a gene: 8. The CDR3: CASSRTGTGGFEAFF. As DNA, the CDR3 is TGTGCCAGCAGCAGAACCGGGACAGGGGGCTTTGAAGCTTTCTTT.

This chain connects TRBV12-3 or TRBV12-4 to TRBJ1-5, with D possibly matching TRBD1 (6 bases). The CDR3 spans 13 residues. The V end was cut by 6 bases, the J end by 4 bases, with 10 bases between. The CDR3 sequence: CASSPDRNQPQHF. Here the CDR3 DNA reads TGTGCCAGCAGCCCGGACAGAAATCAGCCCCAGCATTTT.

This chain joins TRBV6-5 and TRBJ2-7; 10 nucleotides match TRBD2. The CDR3 loop spans 13 amino acids. Unmatched junction bases numbered 2, after V lost 5 bases and J lost 4 bases. Germline V gives CDR1 MNHEY, CDR2 SVGAGI. The CDR3 sequence: CASSLTSGYEQYF. The CDR3 DNA follows: TGTGCCAGCAGTCTGACTAGCGGGTACGAGCAGTACTTC.

The V gene is TRBV5-1, the J gene TRBJ2-1; 8 bases line up with TRBD2. The CDR3 is 16 amino acids. The V and J ends lost 4 bases and 3 bases, in that order; junction bases with no gene match: 9. CDR1 is SGHRS and CDR2 is YFSETQ in the germline V gene. DNA for the CDR3: TGCGCCAGCAGCCCCGGAGGGCTAGCGGGCTACAATGAGCAGTTCTTC. Its translation is CASSPGGLAGYNEQFF.